A selection of T cell receptor beta chains follows, all from one sample in a study of blood T cell repertoires in COVID-19. Clones were read by immunoSEQ multiplex PCR, and TCRdb kept only the in-frame ones, dropping some. The sample consists of under 30,000 clones, approximately 90% of them appearing once. Sequenced sample: peripheral blood. These receptors came from a man aged 50 or older with active COVID-19. The CDR3 runs from the conserved cysteine through the conserved F or W. A D gene is named only where the DNA matches it firmly. Clone size is not always given. Where it is, it says once, few, many or a class for expanded clones.

TRBD1 TRBJ1-5 once TRBV6-6 CASRGQRNSNQPQHF TGTGCCAGCAGGGGACAGCGGAATAGCAATCAGCCCCAGCATTTT
- TRBJ2-3 - TRBV29-1 CSVAVTDTQYF TGCAGCGTTGCGGTCACAGATACGCAGTATTTT
TRBD1 TRBJ2-3 once TRBV2 CASSGTGKLDTQYF TGTGCCAGCAGTGGGACAGGGAAATTGGATACGCAGTATTTT
- TRBJ1-5 - TRBV7-3 CASSLTALVPGYSNQPQHF TGTGCCAGCAGCTTAACGGCTCTGGTCCCGGGATATAGCAATCAGCCCCAGCATTTT
TRBD1 TRBJ2-2 - TRBV5-1 CASSLTGQGTGELFF TGCGCCAGCAGCTTGACGGGACAGGGTACCGGGGAGCTGTTTTTT
TRBD1 TRBJ2-1 - TRBV15 CATSGQGAYNEQFF TGTGCCACCAGCGGACAGGGAGCCTACAATGAGCAGTTCTTC
TRBD1 TRBJ1-2 - TRBV9 CASSGRDRGLSYGYTF TGTGCCAGCAGCGGTCGGGACAGGGGGCTGAGCTATGGCTACACCTTC
- TRBJ2-3 - TRBV7-9 CASRRSRSTDTQYF TGTGCCAGCAGGCGATCTAGGAGCACAGATACGCAGTATTTT
TRBD1 TRBJ2-7 - TRBV3-1/TRBV3-2 CASRKTPGQGAMYEQYF TGTGCCAGCAGAAAAACCCCGGGACAGGGGGCAATGTACGAGCAGTACTTC
- TRBJ1-5 - TRBV4-1 CASSQDLKGLSNQPQHF TGCGCCAGCAGCCAAGATCTTAAGGGACTTAGCAATCAGCCCCAGCATTTT
TRBD2 TRBJ2-2 - TRBV5-4 CASSPQRGITGELFF TGTGCCAGCAGCCCCCAGCGGGGGATCACCGGGGAGCTGTTTTTT
TRBD2 TRBJ2-5 - TRBV9 CASTPSRGGTETQYF TGTGCCAGCACCCCCTCACGGGGGGGCACGGAGACCCAGTACTTC
TRBD2 TRBJ2-4 - TRBV28 CASSLREGTVAKNIQYF TGTGCCAGCAGTTTGCGGGAGGGTACTGTAGCCAAAAACATTCAGTACTTC
TRBD2 TRBJ2-1 - TRBV6-6 CASSLRTSGRPQSKFF TGTGCCAGCAGCCTTCGGACTAGCGGGAGGCCCCAATCTAAGTTCTTC
- TRBJ1-1 - TRBV11-1 CASSTSGADTEAFF TGTGCCAGCAGTACCTCAGGGGCTGACACTGAAGCTTTCTTT
TRBD1 TRBJ1-5 - TRBV7-9 CASSLGRQGLDSNQPQHF TGTGCCAGCAGCTTAGGGCGACAGGGGCTGGATAGCAATCAGCCCCAGCATTTT
- TRBJ2-3 - TRBV18 CASSSGHTDTQYF TGTGCCAGCTCATCCGGACATACAGATACGCAGTATTTT
TRBD1 TRBJ1-1 - TRBV5-8 CASSWDRDTEAFF TGTGCCAGCAGCTGGGACAGGGACACTGAAGCTTTCTTT
TRBD1 TRBJ2-7 - TRBV2 CASSRSGTGNEQYF TGTGCCAGCAGTCGCTCCGGGACAGGGAACGAGCAGTACTTC
- TRBJ2-4 - TRBV6-4 CAGYDAEVLSRNIQYF TGTGCCGGCTATGACGCAGAGGTCTTGAGTCGAAACATTCAGTACTTC
- TRBJ2-3 - TRBV7-3 CASSPPSGAQYF TGTGCCAGCAGCCCCCCCTCGGGTGCTCAGTATTTT
TRBD1 TRBJ1-2 - TRBV18 CASSSDREVYTF TGTGCCAGCTCATCGGACAGGGAGGTCTACACCTTC
TRBD1 TRBJ2-3 - TRBV10-3 CAISKIPLRDRGSDTQYF TGTGCCATCTCTAAGATACCTCTCCGGGACAGGGGATCGGATACGCAGTATTTT
- TRBJ1-2 - TRBV28 CASSLYGGGYTF TGTGCCAGCAGTTTATATGGGGGGGGCTACACCTTC
- TRBJ2-3 few TRBV7-9 CASSLSSSTDTQYF TGTGCCAGCAGCCTCTCAAGCAGCACAGATACGCAGTATTTT
TRBD2 TRBJ2-3 - TRBV19 CASHAPGGLTDTQYF TGTGCCAGTCATGCCCCGGGAGGACTCACAGATACGCAGTATTTT
TRBD1 TRBJ2-3 once TRBV6-5 CASSYRPGQGSDTQYF TGTGCCAGCAGTTACCGACCGGGACAGGGTTCAGATACGCAGTATTTT
- TRBJ1-3 - TRBV14 CASSQVGRVGNTIYF TGTGCCAGCAGCCAAGTGGGCAGGGTCGGAAACACCATATATTTT
TRBD1 TRBJ1-5 - TRBV2 CASSEGQGADQPQHF TGTGCCAGCAGTGAAGGACAGGGGGCGGATCAGCCCCAGCATTTT
- TRBJ2-2 - TRBV6-1 CASSEVPGSNTGELFF TGTGCCAGCAGTGAAGTCCCAGGATCGAACACCGGGGAGCTGTTTTTT
TRBD2 TRBJ2-1 - TRBV6-6 CASSYEAGEGEQFF TGTGCCAGCAGTTACGAGGCGGGAGAAGGTGAGCAGTTCTTC
TRBD2 TRBJ2-1 once TRBV11-3 CASSLDSGRGGSEQFF TGTGCCAGCAGCTTGGATAGCGGGAGAGGGGGAAGCGAGCAGTTCTTC
- TRBJ2-1 once TRBV5-1 CASSSGLGANNEQFF TGCGCCAGCAGCTCCGGGCTGGGGGCGAACAATGAGCAGTTCTTC
TRBD1 TRBJ1-2 - TRBV6-6 CASKDRRNYGYTF TGTGCCAGCAAGGACAGGAGAAACTATGGCTACACCTTC
- TRBJ1-2 once TRBV7-9 CASSLAGRGGGYTF TGTGCCAGCAGCTTAGCTGGACGAGGGGGAGGCTACACCTTC
TRBD2 TRBJ2-1 few TRBV29-1 CSFSGNHNEQFF TGCAGTTTTAGCGGGAATCACAATGAGCAGTTCTTC
- TRBJ2-1 - TRBV30 CAWSAPQQFF TGTGCCTGGAGTGCCCCCCAACAGTTCTTC
- TRBJ2-3 - TRBV10-3 CAISEGTLSTDTQYF TGTGCCATCAGTGAGGGGACATTGAGCACAGATACGCAGTATTTT
TRBD2 TRBJ2-1 - TRBV7-2 CASSLTSGGAFHNEQFF TGTGCCAGCAGCTTGACTAGCGGGGGGGCCTTCCACAATGAGCAGTTCTTC
- TRBJ2-3 - TRBV28 CASSAPAIGTDTQYF TGTGCCAGCAGCGCCCCAGCGATAGGCACAGATACGCAGTATTTT
TRBD1 TRBJ1-6 - TRBV9 CASSESTGQSYSPLHF TGTGCCAGCAGCGAATCTACGGGACAGTCTTATTCACCCCTCCACTTT
TRBD2 TRBJ2-1 - TRBV7-9 CASSLTSGGRQGTYNEQFF TGTGCCAGCAGCCTTACTAGCGGGGGGAGGCAGGGGACCTACAATGAGCAGTTCTTC
- TRBJ2-1 - TRBV15 CATSSFIDNEQFF TGTGCCACCAGCAGCTTCATAGACAATGAGCAGTTCTTC
TRBD2 TRBJ2-1 - TRBV7-6 CASSLEVGGNSYNEQFF TGTGCCAGCAGCTTAGAGGTCGGGGGGAACTCCTACAATGAGCAGTTCTTC
TRBD1 TRBJ1-2 few TRBV24-1 CATTRQGANYGYTF TGTGCCACCACGCGACAGGGGGCGAACTATGGCTACACCTTC
TRBD2 TRBJ2-1 - TRBV5-8 CASSPRTSGRGNEQFF TGTGCCAGCAGCCCCCGGACTAGCGGGAGGGGTAATGAGCAGTTCTTC
- TRBJ2-6 - TRBV5-1 CASSFSVSGANVLTF TGCGCCAGCAGCTTTAGCGTGTCCGGGGCCAACGTCCTGACTTTC
TRBD1 TRBJ2-7 - TRBV27 CASSLAGTGDYEQYF TGTGCCAGCAGTTTGGCCGGGACAGGGGACTACGAGCAGTACTTC
TRBD1 TRBJ1-1 - TRBV9 CASSQGDRGTEAFF TGTGCCAGCAGCCAGGGGGATAGGGGGACTGAAGCTTTCTTT
TRBD1 TRBJ1-2 - TRBV27 CASSPGQGAVYGYTF TGTGCCAGCAGTCCGGGACAGGGGGCAGTCTATGGCTACACCTTC
- TRBJ2-7 - TRBV29-1 CSALTGFDEQYF TGCAGCGCCCTTACAGGGTTTGACGAGCAGTACTTC